Sequencing of this T cell receptor (beta chain) was carried out in a study of identical twins. Overall study findings and caveats: Less excess twin sharing appeared in beta out-of-frame sequences. With monozygotic twins, out-of-frame TCR alpha sharing exceeded what models estimated.

A universal primer site was added by template switching, and unique molecular identifiers were carried by the cDNA. TCRdb independently ran MiXCR on the 5' RACE reads; one entry per CDR3 protein. In the table there are about 530,000 distinct CDR3 sequences, 15% of which are singletons. Concerning this clonotype itself: Antigen unknown.

Healthy Caucasians supplied all donations. Germline lookup yields CDR1 MNHEY and CDR2 SMNVEV (reference sequence). CDR3 length: 13 residues. Trimming pared 5 bases from V and 7 bases from J, leaving 12 bases between. These data were likewise used in another study, on yellow fever vaccine responses in identical twins.

The chain uses TRBV27 and TRBJ1-5, with TRBD1 as a possible D gene (6 bases). The TCR was taken from a woman aged 18 to 35 in good health. The source material was CD4+ T cells sorted from blood. The CDR3: CASSVVGGQPQHF. The CDR3 DNA reads TGTGCCAGCAGTGTCGTAGGGGGACAGCCCCAGCATTTT.